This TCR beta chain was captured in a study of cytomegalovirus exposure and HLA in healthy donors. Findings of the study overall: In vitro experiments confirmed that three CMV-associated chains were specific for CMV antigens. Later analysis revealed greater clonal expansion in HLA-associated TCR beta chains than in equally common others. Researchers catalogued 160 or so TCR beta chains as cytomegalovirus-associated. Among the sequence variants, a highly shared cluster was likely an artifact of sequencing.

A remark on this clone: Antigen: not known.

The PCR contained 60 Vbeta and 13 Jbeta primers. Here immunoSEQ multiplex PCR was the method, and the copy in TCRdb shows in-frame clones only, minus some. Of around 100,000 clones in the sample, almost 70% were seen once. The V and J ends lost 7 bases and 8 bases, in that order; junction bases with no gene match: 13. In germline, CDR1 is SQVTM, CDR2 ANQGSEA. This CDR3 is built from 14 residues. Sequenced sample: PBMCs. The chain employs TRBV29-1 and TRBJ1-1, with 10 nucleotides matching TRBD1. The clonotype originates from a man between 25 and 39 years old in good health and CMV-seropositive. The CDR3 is CSAAGQGSVMEAFF. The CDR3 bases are TGCAGCGCCGCGGGACAGGGGAGTGTCATGGAAGCTTTCTTT.